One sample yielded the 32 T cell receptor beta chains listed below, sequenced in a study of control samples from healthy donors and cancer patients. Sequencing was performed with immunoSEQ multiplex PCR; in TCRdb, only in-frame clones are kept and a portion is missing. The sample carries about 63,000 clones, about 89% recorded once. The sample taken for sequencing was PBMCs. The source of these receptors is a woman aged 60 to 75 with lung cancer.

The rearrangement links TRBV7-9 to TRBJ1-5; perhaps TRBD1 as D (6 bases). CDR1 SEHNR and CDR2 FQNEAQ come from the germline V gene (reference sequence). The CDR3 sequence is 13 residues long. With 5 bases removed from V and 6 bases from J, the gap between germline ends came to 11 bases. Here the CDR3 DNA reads TGTGCCAGCAGCGCAGGGGTTCTTCAGCCCCAGCATTTT. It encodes CASSAGVLQPQHF. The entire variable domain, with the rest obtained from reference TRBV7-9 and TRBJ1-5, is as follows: DTGVSQNPRHKITKRGQNVTFRCDPISEHNRLYWYRQTLGQGPEFLTYFQNEAQLEKSRLLSDRFSAERPKGSFSTLEIQRTEQGDSAMYLCASSAGVLQPQHFGDGTRLSIL.

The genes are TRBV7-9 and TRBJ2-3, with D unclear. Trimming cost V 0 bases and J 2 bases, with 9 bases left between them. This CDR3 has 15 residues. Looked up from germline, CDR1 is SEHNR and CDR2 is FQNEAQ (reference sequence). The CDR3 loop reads CASSLALGTTDTQYF. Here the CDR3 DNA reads TGTGCCAGCAGCTTAGCGCTGGGAACCACAGATACGCAGTATTTT.

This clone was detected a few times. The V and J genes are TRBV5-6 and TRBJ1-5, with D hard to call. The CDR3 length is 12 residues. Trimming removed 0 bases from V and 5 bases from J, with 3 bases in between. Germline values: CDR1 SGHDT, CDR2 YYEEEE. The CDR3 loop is CASSLVDQPQHF. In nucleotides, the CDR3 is TGTGCCAGCAGCTTGGTGGATCAGCCCCAGCATTTT. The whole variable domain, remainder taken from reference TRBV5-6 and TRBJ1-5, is DAGVTQSPTHLIKTRGQQVTLRCSPKSGHDTVSWYQQALGQGPQFIFQYYEEEERQRGNFPDRFSGHQFPNYSSELNVNALLLGDSALYLCASSLVDQPQHFGDGTRLSIL.

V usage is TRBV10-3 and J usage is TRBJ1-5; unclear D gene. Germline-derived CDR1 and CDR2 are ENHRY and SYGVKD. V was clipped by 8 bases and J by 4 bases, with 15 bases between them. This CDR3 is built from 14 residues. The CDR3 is CAIGRPGANQPQHF. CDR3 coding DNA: TGTGCCATCGGGAGGCCAGGTGCGAATCAGCCCCAGCATTTT.

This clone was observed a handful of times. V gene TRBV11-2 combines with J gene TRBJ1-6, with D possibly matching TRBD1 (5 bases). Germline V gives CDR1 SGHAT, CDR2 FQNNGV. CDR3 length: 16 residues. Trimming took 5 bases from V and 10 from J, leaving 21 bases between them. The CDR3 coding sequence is TGTGCCAGCAGCCCGGGGGGAATTAGCTATGGATCACCCCTCCACTTT. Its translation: CASSPGGISYGSPLHF.

Written as DNA, the CDR3 is TGCTCTAAGGGGAGCTCCTACGAGCAGTACTTC. Protein: CSKGSSYEQYF. The chain carries TRBV20-1 and TRBJ2-7; D possibly matches TRBD1 or TRBD2 (5 bases each). CDR3 length: 11 amino acids. Per the germline V gene, CDR1 is DFQATT and CDR2 is SNEGSKA (reference sequence).

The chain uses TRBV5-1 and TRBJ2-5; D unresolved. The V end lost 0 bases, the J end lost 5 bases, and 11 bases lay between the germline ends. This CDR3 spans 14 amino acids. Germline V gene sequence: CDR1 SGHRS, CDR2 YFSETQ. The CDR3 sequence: CASSLDLTAETQYF. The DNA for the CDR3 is TGCGCCAGCAGCTTGGACCTTACTGCGGAGACCCAGTACTTC.

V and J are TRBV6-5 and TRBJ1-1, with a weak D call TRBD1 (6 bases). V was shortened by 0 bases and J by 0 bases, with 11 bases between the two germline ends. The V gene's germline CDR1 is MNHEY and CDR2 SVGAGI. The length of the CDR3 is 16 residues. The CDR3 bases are TGTGCCAGCAGTTACTCGAAGGACAGTATGAACACTGAAGCTTTCTTT. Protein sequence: CASSYSKDSMNTEAFF.

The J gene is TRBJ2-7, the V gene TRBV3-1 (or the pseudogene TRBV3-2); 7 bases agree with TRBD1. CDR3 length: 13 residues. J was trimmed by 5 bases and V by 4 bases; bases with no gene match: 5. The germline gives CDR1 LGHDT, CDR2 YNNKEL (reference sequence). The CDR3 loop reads CASSPSTGNEQYF. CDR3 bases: TGTGCCAGCAGCCCATCGACAGGGAACGAGCAGTACTTC.

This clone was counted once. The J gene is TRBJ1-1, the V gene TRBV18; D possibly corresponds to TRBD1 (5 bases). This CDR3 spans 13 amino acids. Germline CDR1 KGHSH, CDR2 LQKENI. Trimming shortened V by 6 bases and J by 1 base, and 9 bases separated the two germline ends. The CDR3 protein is CASSHDRNTEAFF. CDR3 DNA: TGTGCCAGCTCCCACGACAGGAACACTGAAGCTTTCTTT.

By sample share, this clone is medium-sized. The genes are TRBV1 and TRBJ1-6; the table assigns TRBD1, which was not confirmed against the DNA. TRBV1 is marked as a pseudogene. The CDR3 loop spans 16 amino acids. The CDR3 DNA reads TGCACCAGCAGCCAAGACCGGACAGGGATAGGGTCACCCCTCCACTTT. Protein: CTSSQDRTGIGSPLHF.

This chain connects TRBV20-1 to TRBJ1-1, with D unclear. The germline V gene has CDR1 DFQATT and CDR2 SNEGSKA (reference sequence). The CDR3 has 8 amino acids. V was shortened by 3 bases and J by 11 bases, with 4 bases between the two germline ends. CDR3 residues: CSASEAFF. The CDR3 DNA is TGCAGTGCTAGTGAGGCTTTCTTT.

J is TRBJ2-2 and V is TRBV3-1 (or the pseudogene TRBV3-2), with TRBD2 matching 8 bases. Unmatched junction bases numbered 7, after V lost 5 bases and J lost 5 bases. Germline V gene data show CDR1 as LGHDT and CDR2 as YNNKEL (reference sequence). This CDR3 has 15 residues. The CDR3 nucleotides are TGTGCCAGCAGCTCCGGGACTAGGAAGACCGGGGAGCTGTTTTTT. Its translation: CASSSGTRKTGELFF.

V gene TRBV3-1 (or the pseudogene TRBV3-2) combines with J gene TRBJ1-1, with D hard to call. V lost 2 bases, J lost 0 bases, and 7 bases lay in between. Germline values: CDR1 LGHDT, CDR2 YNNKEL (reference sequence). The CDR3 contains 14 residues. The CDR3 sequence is CASSQSVMNTEAFF. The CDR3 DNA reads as TGTGCCAGCAGCCAAAGTGTCATGAACACTGAAGCTTTCTTT.

The CDR3: CASSMWPSVAYEQYF. CDR3 sequence (DNA): TGTGCCAGTAGTATGTGGCCTAGCGTTGCCTACGAGCAGTACTTC. This chain connects TRBV19 to TRBJ2-7; possible D gene TRBD2, 6 bases. This CDR3 has 15 amino acids. V shed 3 bases and J shed 2 bases, with 14 bases lying between them. Germline CDR1 is LNHDA and CDR2 is SQIVND (reference sequence).

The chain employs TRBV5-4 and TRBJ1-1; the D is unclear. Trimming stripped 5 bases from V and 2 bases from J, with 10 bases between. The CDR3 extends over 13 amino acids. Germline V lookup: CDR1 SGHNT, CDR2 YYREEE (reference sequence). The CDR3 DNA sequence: TGTGCCAGCAGTTATGACCGTAACACTGAAGCTTTCTTT. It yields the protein CASSYDRNTEAFF. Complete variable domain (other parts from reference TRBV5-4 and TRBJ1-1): ETGVTQSPTHLIKTRGQQVTLRCSSQSGHNTVSWYQQALGQGPQFIFQYYREEENGRGNFPPRFSGLQFPNYSSELNVNALELDDSALYLCASSYDRNTEAFFGQGTRLTVV.

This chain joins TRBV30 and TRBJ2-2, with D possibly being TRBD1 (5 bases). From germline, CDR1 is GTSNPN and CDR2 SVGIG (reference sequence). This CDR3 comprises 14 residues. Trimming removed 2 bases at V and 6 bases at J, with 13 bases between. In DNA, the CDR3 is TGTGCCTGGAGTTTAGGGGATTGGTCCGGGGAGCTGTTTTTT. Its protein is CAWSLGDWSGELFF.

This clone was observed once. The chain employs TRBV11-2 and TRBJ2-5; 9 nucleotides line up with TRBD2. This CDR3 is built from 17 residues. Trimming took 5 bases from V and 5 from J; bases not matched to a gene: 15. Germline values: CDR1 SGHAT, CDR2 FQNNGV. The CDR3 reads CASSDMPPAGGYETQYF. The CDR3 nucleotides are TGTGCCAGCAGCGATATGCCCCCAGCGGGAGGTTATGAGACCCAGTACTTC. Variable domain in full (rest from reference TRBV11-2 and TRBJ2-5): EAGVAQSPRYKIIEKRQSVAFWCNPISGHATLYWYQQILGQGPKLLIQFQNNGVVDDSQLPKDRFSAERLKGVDSTLKIQPAKLEDSAVYLCASSDMPPAGGYETQYFGPGTRLLVL.

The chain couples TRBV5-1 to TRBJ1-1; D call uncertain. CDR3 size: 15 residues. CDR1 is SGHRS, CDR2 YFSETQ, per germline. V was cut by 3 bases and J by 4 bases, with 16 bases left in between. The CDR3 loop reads CASSSISGMGTEAFF. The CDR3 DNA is TGCGCCAGCAGCTCGATATCGGGGATGGGCACTGAAGCTTTCTTT.

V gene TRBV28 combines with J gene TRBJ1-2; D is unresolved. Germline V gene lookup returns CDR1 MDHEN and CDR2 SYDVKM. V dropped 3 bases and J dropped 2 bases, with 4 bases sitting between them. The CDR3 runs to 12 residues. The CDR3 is CASSFLNYGYTF. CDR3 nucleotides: TGTGCCAGCAGTTTTTTGAACTATGGCTACACCTTC.

CDR3 sequence (DNA): TGTGCCACCAGTCCTCAGGGGAAAGAGACCCAGTACTTC. As protein: CATSPQGKETQYF. The rearrangement joins TRBV24-1 to TRBJ2-5; tentatively, D is TRBD1 (6 bases). V dropped 6 bases and J dropped 3 bases, with 10 bases sitting between them. The CDR3 spans 13 residues. CDR1 and CDR2 (germline): KGHDR, SFDVKD.

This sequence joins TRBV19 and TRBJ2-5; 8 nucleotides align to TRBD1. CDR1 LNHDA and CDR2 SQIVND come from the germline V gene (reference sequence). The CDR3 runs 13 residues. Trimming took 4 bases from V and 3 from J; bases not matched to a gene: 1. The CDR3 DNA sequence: TGTGCCAGTAGTACGACAGGGGAAGAGACCCAGTACTTC. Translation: CASSTTGEETQYF. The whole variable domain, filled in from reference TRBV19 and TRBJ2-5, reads DGGITQSPKYLFRKEGQNVTLSCEQNLNHDAMYWYRQDPGQGLRLIYYSQIVNDFQKGDIAEGYSVSREKKESFPLTVTSAQKNPTAFYLCASSTTGEETQYFGPGTRLLVL.

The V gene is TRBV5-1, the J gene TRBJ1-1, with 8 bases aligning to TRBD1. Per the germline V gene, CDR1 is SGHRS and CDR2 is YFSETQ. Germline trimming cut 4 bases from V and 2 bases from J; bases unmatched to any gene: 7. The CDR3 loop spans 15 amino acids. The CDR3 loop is CASSPRQGPNTEAFF. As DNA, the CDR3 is TGCGCCAGCAGCCCCCGACAGGGGCCTAACACTGAAGCTTTCTTT. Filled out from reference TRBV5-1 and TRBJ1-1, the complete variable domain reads KAGVTQTPRYLIKTRGQQVTLSCSPISGHRSVSWYQQTPGQGLQFLFEYFSETQRNKGNFPGRFSGRQFSNSRSEMNVSTLELGDSALYLCASSPRQGPNTEAFFGQGTRLTVV.

This CDR3 reads CASSFGSLTRGYEQYF. The DNA of the CDR3 is TGTGCCAGCAGTTTTGGCAGCCTTACTCGAGGCTACGAGCAGTACTTC. The genes are TRBV28 and TRBJ2-7; D not certain. The germline CDR1 and CDR2 sequences are MDHEN and SYDVKM. The germline V and J ends were trimmed by 3 bases and 3 bases, with 18 bases remaining between them. CDR3 length: 16 residues.

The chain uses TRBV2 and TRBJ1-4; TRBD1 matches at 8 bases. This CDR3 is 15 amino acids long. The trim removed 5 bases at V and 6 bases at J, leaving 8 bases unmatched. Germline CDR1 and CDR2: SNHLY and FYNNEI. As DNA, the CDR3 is TGTGCCAGCAGTACCAACAGGGGGGAATATGAAAAACTGTTTTTT. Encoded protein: CASSTNRGEYEKLFF.

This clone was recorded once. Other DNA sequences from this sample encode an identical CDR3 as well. The CDR3 DNA is TGTGCCAGCAGTTATCAAACGCAGGGAACAGATACGCAGTATTTT. Encoded protein: CASSYQTQGTDTQYF. The genes are TRBV6-6 and TRBJ2-3, with D perhaps matching TRBD1 (5 bases). The CDR3 loop spans 15 amino acids. V was pared by 3 bases and J by 3 bases, with 13 bases between. Per the germline V gene, CDR1 is MNHNY and CDR2 is SVGAGI (reference sequence).

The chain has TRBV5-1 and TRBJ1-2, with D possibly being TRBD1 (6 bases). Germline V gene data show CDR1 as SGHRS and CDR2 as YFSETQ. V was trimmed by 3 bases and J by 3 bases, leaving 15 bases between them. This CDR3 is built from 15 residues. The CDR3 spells CASSWLKQGDYGYTF. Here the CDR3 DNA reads TGCGCCAGCAGCTGGCTTAAACAGGGCGACTATGGCTACACCTTC.

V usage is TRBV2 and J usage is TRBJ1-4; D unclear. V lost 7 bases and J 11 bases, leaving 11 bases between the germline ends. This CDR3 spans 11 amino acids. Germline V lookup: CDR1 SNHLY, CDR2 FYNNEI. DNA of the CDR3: TGTGCCAGCAACCTGGACGCGAAACTGTTTTTT. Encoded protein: CASNLDAKLFF. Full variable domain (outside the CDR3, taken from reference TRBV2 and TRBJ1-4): EPEVTQTPSHQVTQMGQEVILRCVPISNHLYFYWYRQILGQKVEFLVSFYNNEISEKSEIFDDQFSVERPDGSNFTLKIRSTKLEDSAMYFCASNLDAKLFFGSGTQLSVL.

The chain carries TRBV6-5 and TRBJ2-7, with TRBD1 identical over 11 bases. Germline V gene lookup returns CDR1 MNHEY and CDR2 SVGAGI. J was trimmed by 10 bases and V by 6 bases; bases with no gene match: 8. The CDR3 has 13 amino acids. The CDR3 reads CASSFDRTGGQYF. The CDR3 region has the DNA TGTGCCAGCAGCTTCGACCGGACAGGGGGCCAGTACTTC.

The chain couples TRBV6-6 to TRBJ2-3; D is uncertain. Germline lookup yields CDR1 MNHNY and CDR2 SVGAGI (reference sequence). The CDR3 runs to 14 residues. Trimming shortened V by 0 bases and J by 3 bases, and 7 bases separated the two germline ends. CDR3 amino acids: CASSYSGFTDTQYF. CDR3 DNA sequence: TGTGCCAGCAGTTACTCGGGGTTTACAGATACGCAGTATTTT.

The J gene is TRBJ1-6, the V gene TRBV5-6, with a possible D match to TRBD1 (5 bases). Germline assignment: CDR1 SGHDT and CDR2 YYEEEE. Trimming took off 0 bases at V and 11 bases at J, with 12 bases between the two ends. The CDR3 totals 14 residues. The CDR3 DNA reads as TGTGCCAGCAGCTTGGGGGGATGGACAACACCCCTCCACTTT. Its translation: CASSLGGWTTPLHF.

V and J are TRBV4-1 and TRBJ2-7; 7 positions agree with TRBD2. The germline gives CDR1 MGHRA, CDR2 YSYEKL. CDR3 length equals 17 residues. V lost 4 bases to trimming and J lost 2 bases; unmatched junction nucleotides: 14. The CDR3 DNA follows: TGCGCCAGCAGCCTTGGAAGTCAGGGAGCGGGAACCTACGAGCAGTACTTC. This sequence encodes CASSLGSQGAGTYEQYF.